The rows below give T cell receptor beta chains drawn from one sample of a study of blood T cell repertoires in COVID-19. Assay: immunoSEQ multiplex PCR; the TCRdb copy retains only in-frame clones and omits some. The sample holds some 110,000 clones, about 84% seen once. Specimen: peripheral blood. The receptor source for this set is a woman aged 60 to 75 with acute or convalescent COVID-19. Each CDR3 is given with its conserved first and last residue. The D gene is left open where the match is weak. Only some rows state a clone size, as once, few, many or a class for expanded clones.

size	J	D	V	CDR3	DNA
once	TRBJ2-3	NA	TRBV7-2	CASSWGTSTDTQYF	TGTGCCAGCAGCTGGGGGACTAGCACAGATACGCAGTATTTT
few	TRBJ2-7	TRBD2	TRBV3-1/TRBV3-2	CASSRDPWTSGGSTYEQYF	TGTGCCAGCAGCAGGGACCCCTGGACTAGCGGGGGGAGCACCTACGAGCAGTACTTC
NA	TRBJ2-7	TRBD2	TRBV7-9	CASSRQRAGPYPPEQYF	TGTGCCAGCAGCCGTCAGCGAGCGGGACCGTACCCTCCCGAGCAGTACTTC
few	TRBJ1-2	NA	TRBV18	CASSPLMAAEGYTF	TGTGCCAGCTCACCCCTGATGGCGGCAGAAGGCTACACCTTC
NA	TRBJ2-7	TRBD1	TRBV30	CACPGQGSYEQYF	TGTGCCTGCCCGGGACAGGGGTCCTACGAGCAGTACTTC
NA	TRBJ2-7	TRBD1	TRBV29-1	CSVQGQGSYEQYF	TGCAGCGTCCAGGGACAGGGGTCCTACGAGCAGTACTTC
NA	TRBJ1-1	NA	TRBV6-1	CASSEGPGQQAFF	TGTGCCAGCAGTGAAGGGCCAGGACAGCAAGCTTTCTTT
NA	TRBJ2-7	TRBD2	TRBV30	CAWSVGASGSDEQYF	TGTGCCTGGAGTGTTGGGGCTAGCGGGAGCGACGAGCAGTACTTC
NA	TRBJ2-2	TRBD2	TRBV11-3	CASSLSGTNTGELFF	TGTGCCAGCAGCTTAAGCGGGACGAACACCGGGGAGCTGTTTTTT
NA	TRBJ1-2	NA	TRBV5-5	CASSLGVGDGYTF	TGTGCCAGCAGCTTAGGCGTTGGAGATGGCTACACCTTC
NA	TRBJ1-1	TRBD1	TRBV27	CASSPGTGRGGNTEAFF	TGTGCCAGCAGTCCCGGGACAGGGAGAGGAGGGAACACTGAAGCTTTCTTT
NA	TRBJ2-1	NA	TRBV6-5	CASRTGLGSYNEQFF	TGTGCCAGCAGAACAGGGCTAGGGTCCTACAATGAGCAGTTCTTC
NA	TRBJ2-2	NA	TRBV2	CASRTESDTGELFF	TGTGCCAGCCGGACTGAGAGTGACACCGGGGAGCTGTTTTTT
NA	TRBJ2-7	NA	TRBV7-9	CASSPTMAAHEQYF	TGTGCCAGCAGCCCTACTATGGCGGCCCACGAGCAGTACTTC
NA	TRBJ1-3	TRBD1	TRBV20-1	CSASRGTVSSGNTIYF	TGCAGTGCTAGTCGGGGGACAGTTAGCTCTGGAAACACCATATATTTT
NA	TRBJ2-3	NA	TRBV19	CASSISPFPDTQYF	TGTGCCAGTAGTATCTCCCCTTTCCCGGATACGCAGTATTTT
NA	TRBJ1-2	NA	TRBV28	CASSSQATIYGYTF	TGTGCCAGCAGTTCCCAGGCGACGATATATGGCTACACCTTC
NA	TRBJ2-2	TRBD2	TRBV18	CASSRGTSGNTGELFF	TGTGCCAGCTCCCGGGGGACTAGCGGGAACACCGGGGAGCTGTTTTTT